This TCR beta chain was recovered during a study of breast tumors, draining lymph nodes, adjacent tissues. Study-level results: Luminal-like breast cancer showed significantly higher tumor–nontumor repertoire similarity than basal-like. Tumor T cell lymph node origin was a supported hypothesis, not proven.

This clonotype was counted between two and nine times. Its antigen is undetermined. This CDR3 comprises 14 residues. Trimming removed 2 bases from V and 1 base from J, with 9 bases in between. Per the germline V gene, CDR1 is KGHSH and CDR2 is LQKENI. TCRdb re-analysed the multiplex PCR reads in MiXCR, keeping a single row per CDR3 protein. The sample lists roughly 32,000 distinct CDR3 sequences, 30% to 45% occurring once. The sequence derives from a female donor with breast cancer. Some clones in this sample may be carry-over from other donors' samples. The chain has TRBV18 and TRBJ2-7, with D possibly called TRBD1 or TRBD2 (6 bases each). The specimen was breast tumor tissue. Written as DNA, the CDR3 is TGTGCCAGCTCACCAACAGGGACTTCCTACGAGCAGTACTTC. Its translation is CASSPTGTSYEQYF.